The next 26 T cell receptor beta chains were all read from a single sample in a study of OX40 agonist ivuxolimab in advanced cancers. Clones were sequenced by immunoSEQ multiplex PCR, and TCRdb holds only the in-frame ones, with some missing. This sample has tens of thousands of clones, with about 92% found just once. The source material was CD4+ or CD8+ T cells sorted from blood, sampled in a trial of the OX40 agonist ivuxolimab. The receptors were gathered from an adult with an advanced solid tumor such as melanoma, head and neck, liver or kidney cancer.

The V and J genes are TRBV7-2 and TRBJ1-3, with 7 bases identical to TRBD1. The CDR3 has 16 amino acids. From germline, CDR1 is SGHTA and CDR2 FQGNSA. Trimming removed 5 bases from V and 0 bases from J; junction bases left unmatched: 7. This CDR3 is CASSPQQGTSGNTIYF. The CDR3, as DNA: TGTGCCAGCAGCCCCCAACAGGGGACCTCTGGAAACACCATATATTTT.

The chain uses TRBV5-1 and TRBJ2-7; 7 bases are a match to TRBD2. V shed 4 bases, J shed 5 bases, and the junction held 12 bases outside the gene matches. This CDR3 is 15 amino acids long. CDR1 and CDR2 from the germline V gene are SGHRS and YFSETQ. CDR3 bases: TGCGCCAGCAGCCCGGAGCGGGGCAGTACCGACGAGCAGTACTTC. Residues: CASSPERGSTDEQYF. The variable domain in full, with the rest retrieved from reference TRBV5-1 and TRBJ2-7, is KAGVTQTPRYLIKTRGQQVTLSCSPISGHRSVSWYQQTPGQGLQFLFEYFSETQRNKGNFPGRFSGRQFSNSRSEMNVSTLELGDSALYLCASSPERGSTDEQYFGPGTRLTVT.

This chain connects TRBV18 to TRBJ2-3; D might be TRBD1 (6 bases). Trimming left V 5 bases short and J 2 bases short, with 11 bases between. The CDR3 covers 14 residues. The germline CDR1 and CDR2 sequences are KGHSH and LQKENI. DNA of the CDR3: TGTGCCAGCTCATCGCAGGGGTTCACAGATACGCAGTATTTT. Translating gives CASSSQGFTDTQYF.

The chain carries TRBV7-9 and TRBJ1-2; 8 bases are shared with TRBD1. This CDR3 is built from 11 residues. V gave up 5 bases and J gave up 14 bases; unmatched junction bases: 7. CDR1 SEHNR and CDR2 FQNEAQ come from the germline V gene (reference sequence). CDR3 nucleotide sequence: TGTGCCAGCAGCCCGGGACAGGCGCTTACCTTC. Translating gives CASSPGQALTF.

The chain recombines TRBV7-6 with TRBJ2-1; 7 nucleotides line up with TRBD1. V lost 2 bases, J lost 3 bases, and 4 bases stayed unmatched. This CDR3 has 15 amino acids. CDR1 is SGHVS and CDR2 is FNYEAQ in the germline V gene. The CDR3 region has the DNA TGTGCCAGCAGCTTAAAACGGGACAGCTACAATGAGCAGTTCTTC. Its translation is CASSLKRDSYNEQFF.

V and J are TRBV25-1 and TRBJ1-6, with D hard to call. The germline gives CDR1 MGHDK, CDR2 SYGVNS. The V end was cut by 1 base, the J end by 3 bases, with 4 bases between. The CDR3 has 14 amino acids. The CDR3 region has the DNA TGTGCCAGCAGTGAATCCATCTATAATTCACCCCTCCACTTT. This gives the protein CASSESIYNSPLHF.

This chain joins TRBV5-5 and TRBJ2-5; 14 nucleotides line up with TRBD2. Germline V gives CDR1 SGHKS, CDR2 YYEKEE (reference sequence). V was pared by 2 bases and J by 9 bases, with 9 bases of the junction left unmatched. There are 16 residues in the CDR3. In nucleotides, the CDR3 is TGTGCCAGCAGCTTCCGGACTAGCGGGGGGACCAGGGCCCAGTACTTC. Translation: CASSFRTSGGTRAQYF.

In the case of this clone: A much larger clone lies a single base off, so this may be a read error. The same CDR3 arises from other DNA sequences in this sample as well. The chain carries TRBV2 and TRBJ1-2; D not resolved. The germline gives CDR1 SNHLY, CDR2 FYNNEI. V was clipped by 1 base and J by 3 bases, with 6 bases between them. CDR3 length: 13 amino acids. The CDR3 nucleotides are TGTGCCAGCAGTGAAGACAGTTACTATGGCTACACCTTC. Its translation: CASSEDSYYGYTF.

The chain recombines TRBV28 with TRBJ2-7; TRBD1 matches 8 bases. Trimming cost V 7 bases and J 7 bases; bases outside gene matches: 12. The CDR3 spans 14 residues. Per the germline V gene, CDR1 is MDHEN and CDR2 is SYDVKM. The CDR3, as DNA: TGTGCCAGCATTCTCGGGACAGGATCGAGTGAGCAGTACTTC. It encodes CASILGTGSSEQYF. Looking up the rest from reference TRBV28 and TRBJ2-7 gives the full variable domain: DVKVTQSSRYLVKRTGEKVFLECVQDMDHENMFWYRQDPGLGLRLIYFSYDVKMKEKGDIPEGYSVSREKKERFSLILESASTNQTSMYLCASILGTGSSEQYFGPGTRLTVT.

The CDR3 here is CAIGGVREQYF. As DNA, the CDR3 is TGTGCCATAGGTGGGGTCCGAGAGCAGTACTTC. The chain combines TRBV10-3 with TRBJ2-7; D is undetermined. V lost 9 bases to trimming and J lost 7 bases, with 13 bases between them. CDR1 and CDR2 from the germline V gene are ENHRY and SYGVKD. The CDR3 is made up of 11 amino acids.

This chain links TRBV27 with TRBJ1-6; 8 bases align to TRBD1. Germline V gene sequence: CDR1 MNHEY, CDR2 SMNVEV (reference sequence). Losses at the gene ends were 5 bases for V and 1 base for J; bases not matched to a gene: 4. The CDR3 is made up of 16 amino acids. The CDR3 region is CASSQTGGSYNSPLHF. In DNA form, the CDR3 reads TGTGCCAGCAGTCAAACAGGGGGATCCTATAATTCACCCCTCCACTTT.

CDR3 DNA sequence: TGTGCCAGCAGTGAATATCAGGGGGCATCCTACGAGCAGTACTTC. Its translation is CASSEYQGASYEQYF. This chain joins TRBV6-1 and TRBJ2-7; 8 bases are a match to TRBD1. This CDR3 region has 15 residues. From germline, CDR1 is MNHNS and CDR2 SASEGT. Losses at the gene ends were 2 bases for V and 1 base for J; bases not matched to a gene: 4.

With regard to this clone: Other nucleotide sequences from this sample produce the same CDR3. The chain carries TRBV5-1 and TRBJ2-3, with 8 bases that match TRBD1. The CDR3 contains 16 residues. V lost 0 bases and J lost 1; bases outside the gene matches: 4. CDR1 is SGHRS, CDR2 YFSETQ, per germline. DNA of the CDR3: TGCGCCAGCAGCTTGGACGGACAGGGAGGCACAGATACGCAGTATTTT. It specifies CASSLDGQGGTDTQYF.

This chain joins TRBV27 and TRBJ2-7; D uncertain. Trimming took 6 bases from V and 2 from J, leaving 14 bases between them. CDR3 length: 14 residues. Germline V CDR1 and CDR2: MNHEY, SMNVEV (reference sequence). CDR3 amino acids: CASSPQRAAYEQYF. For the CDR3, the DNA is TGTGCCAGCAGCCCCCAAAGGGCGGCCTACGAGCAGTACTTC.

The rearrangement uses TRBV10-1 and TRBJ2-7, with D uncertain. Germline-derived CDR1 and CDR2 are WNHNN and SYGVQD (reference sequence). The CDR3 consists of 13 residues. Between the trimmed V and J ends, which lost 0 bases and 6 bases, there was a span of 9 bases. CDR3 loop: CASSESGSVEQYF. CDR3 nucleotides: TGCGCCAGCAGTGAGTCAGGTTCTGTCGAGCAGTACTTC.

The chain has TRBV7-7 and TRBJ2-5; D might be TRBD2 (6 bases). V was cut by 5 bases and J by 5 bases, with 18 bases left in between. Germline values: CDR1 SSHAT, CDR2 FNYEAQ (reference sequence). This CDR3 comprises 15 residues. The CDR3 reads CASSRGRGVGETQYF. CDR3 DNA sequence: TGTGCCAGCAGCAGGGGACGCGGGGTCGGGGAGACCCAGTACTTC.

The chain combines TRBV10-3 with TRBJ1-1; the D is unclear. The CDR3 spans 13 residues. Germline assignment: CDR1 ENHRY and CDR2 SYGVKD. The V gene lost 6 bases and the J gene lost 1 base, with 9 bases spanning the gap. The CDR3 loop is CAISLGKNTEAFF. In nucleotides, the CDR3 is TGTGCCATCAGCTTAGGGAAGAACACTGAAGCTTTCTTT.

The chain links TRBV19 to TRBJ2-2; TRBD1 matches 8 bases. CDR3 length equals 16 residues. Germline CDR1 reads LNHDA; CDR2 reads SQIVND (reference sequence). V dropped 7 bases and J dropped 0; count of bases not matched to a gene: 7. CDR3 region: CASTGGLPSNTGELFF. The CDR3 DNA is TGTGCCAGTACAGGGGGCCTTCCTTCGAACACCGGGGAGCTGTTTTTT.

This clone was seen just once. The J gene is TRBJ2-2, the V gene TRBV25-1; TRBD1 or TRBD2 may be the D gene (5 bases each). Trimming stripped 3 bases from V and 8 bases from J, with 19 bases between. The CDR3 has 16 residues. Germline-derived CDR1 and CDR2 are MGHDK and SYGVNS. The CDR3 spells CASSDFGGFRAGELFF. In DNA form, the CDR3 reads TGTGCCAGCAGTGATTTTGGGGGTTTTCGGGCTGGGGAGCTGTTTTTT.

The rearrangement links TRBV30 to TRBJ2-3, with a possible D match to TRBD2 (7 bases). V was shortened by 0 bases and J by 4 bases, with 14 bases between the two germline ends. The CDR3 runs to 15 residues. CDR1 and CDR2 from the germline V gene are GTSNPN and SVGIG (reference sequence). The CDR3 loop is CAWSVPGGRADTQYF. The CDR3 nucleotides are TGTGCCTGGAGTGTCCCGGGGGGCCGAGCAGATACGCAGTATTTT.

V gene TRBV5-1 combines with J gene TRBJ2-2, with TRBD2 matching over 7 bases. V trimming: 4 bases; J trimming: 7 bases; junction bases outside the gene matches: 7. This CDR3 contains 14 residues. CDR1 SGHRS and CDR2 YFSETQ come from the germline V gene. The CDR3 DNA follows: TGCGCCAGCAGCACCCAAACGGGGGGCGGGGAGCTGTTTTTT. This sequence encodes CASSTQTGGGELFF. The full variable domain, with the rest looked up from reference TRBV5-1 and TRBJ2-2, is KAGVTQTPRYLIKTRGQQVTLSCSPISGHRSVSWYQQTPGQGLQFLFEYFSETQRNKGNFPGRFSGRQFSNSRSEMNVSTLELGDSALYLCASSTQTGGGELFFGEGSRLTVL.

Of note for this clone: Other nucleotide sequences in the sample specify the same CDR3. V is TRBV5-1 and J is TRBJ2-2; 9 bases match TRBD2. The CDR3 has 17 amino acids. Per the germline V gene, CDR1 is SGHRS and CDR2 is YFSETQ. Trimming cost V 0 bases and J 0 bases; bases outside gene matches: 3. The CDR3 nucleotides are TGCGCCAGCAGCTTGGGGAGCGGGGGGACGAACACCGGGGAGCTGTTTTTT. This gives the protein CASSLGSGGTNTGELFF.

This clone has just one count. The rearrangement uses TRBV29-1 and TRBJ2-5; possibly TRBD2 for D (7 bases). The CDR3 extends over 14 amino acids. CDR1 and CDR2 from the germline V gene are SQVTM and ANQGSEA. The germline V and J ends were trimmed by 4 bases and 1 base, with 13 bases remaining between them. The CDR3 sequence is CSVVGGGVQETQYF. The CDR3 nucleotides read TGCAGCGTTGTGGGAGGGGGGGTCCAAGAGACCCAGTACTTC.

The chain carries TRBV6-1 and TRBJ1-5; 12 positions agree with TRBD1. This CDR3 comprises 15 residues. Germline CDR1 MNHNS, CDR2 SASEGT. Trimming at V came to 5 bases and at J to 6 bases, leaving 5 bases not matched to a gene. Written as DNA, the CDR3 is TGTGCCAGCAGTTGGGGACAGGGGGCGACTCAGCCCCAGCATTTT. Translation gives CASSWGQGATQPQHF.

This chain joins TRBV6-5 and TRBJ1-2; D is undetermined. CDR3 length: 13 amino acids. Between the trimmed V and J ends, which lost 2 bases and 8 bases, there was a span of 12 bases. From germline, CDR1 is MNHEY and CDR2 SVGAGI. The CDR3, as DNA: TGTGCCAGCAGTTACGGCCCAAGTAACGGCTACACCTTC. It codes for CASSYGPSNGYTF.

The V and J genes are TRBV7-9 and TRBJ1-2, with TRBD1 matching 10 bases. Germline V gene data show CDR1 as SEHNR and CDR2 as FQNEAQ (reference sequence). This CDR3 is 15 amino acids long. V dropped 5 bases and J dropped 6; count of bases not matched to a gene: 9. CDR3 amino acids: CASSLQGQGRDGYTF. The CDR3 DNA is TGTGCCAGCAGCCTCCAGGGACAGGGGAGAGATGGCTACACCTTC.